This entry concerns a single TCR beta chain. The data were obtained in a study of cytomegalovirus exposure and HLA in healthy donors. There are 17 residues in the CDR3. It was with 60 Vbeta and 13 Jbeta primers that the PCR ran. TCRdb's table, derived via immunoSEQ multiplex PCR, lists solely in-frame clones and lacks some. The sample lists about 140,000 clones, around three quarters occurring once. This receptor was identified in a man aged 35 to 55 in good health and CMV-seropositive. The V call is TRBV21-1, the J call TRBJ1-5; the table's D call, TRBD1, has no DNA check behind it. TRBV21-1 is shown as a pseudogene. The sequencing input was PBMCs. The CDR3 DNA follows: TGTGCCAGCAGCGCGATCACCCGGTTAAGGGGTTGGCAGCCCCAGCATTTT. Protein sequence: CASSAITRLRGWQPQHF.